This T cell receptor (beta chain) was sequenced for a study of cytomegalovirus exposure and HLA in healthy donors. Germline loops: CDR1 LGHNA, CDR2 YSLEER. CDR3 length: 17 residues. The V gene lost 0 bases and the J gene lost 1 base, with 13 bases spanning the gap. The PCR had 60 Vbeta and 13 Jbeta primers. TCRdb keeps only in-frame clones here, not all; method: immunoSEQ multiplex PCR. The sample lists 100,000 to 150,000 clones; roughly 70% were seen once. The chain carries TRBV4-3 and TRBJ2-1, with D possibly being TRBD1 (5 bases). The source of this sequence is a man between 25 and 39 years old in good health and CMV-seronegative. The sequenced sample consisted of PBMCs. CDR3 protein: CASSQDLGETSYNEQFF. CDR3 sequence (DNA): TGCGCCAGCAGCCAAGATTTAGGGGAAACTTCCTACAATGAGCAGTTCTTC.